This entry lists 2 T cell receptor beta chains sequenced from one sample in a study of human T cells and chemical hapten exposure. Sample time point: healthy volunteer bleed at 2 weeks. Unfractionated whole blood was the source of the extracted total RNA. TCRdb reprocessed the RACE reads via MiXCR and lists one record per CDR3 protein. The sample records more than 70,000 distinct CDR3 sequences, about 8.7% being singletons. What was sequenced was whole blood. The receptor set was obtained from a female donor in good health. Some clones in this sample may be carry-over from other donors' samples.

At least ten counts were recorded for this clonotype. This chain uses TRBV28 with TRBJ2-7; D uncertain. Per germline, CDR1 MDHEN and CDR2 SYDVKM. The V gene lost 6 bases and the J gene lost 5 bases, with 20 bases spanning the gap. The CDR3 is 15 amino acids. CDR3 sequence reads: CASSLLDFSADEQYF. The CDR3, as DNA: TGTGCCAGCAGCCTTCTAGATTTTAGTGCGGACGAGCAGTACTTC.

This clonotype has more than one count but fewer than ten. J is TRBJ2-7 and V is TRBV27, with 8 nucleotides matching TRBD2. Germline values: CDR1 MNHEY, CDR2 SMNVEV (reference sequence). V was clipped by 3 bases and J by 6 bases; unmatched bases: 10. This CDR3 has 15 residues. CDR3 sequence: CASSLFSGSGGEQYF. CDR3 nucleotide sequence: TGTGCCAGCAGTTTGTTCAGCGGGAGTGGGGGCGAGCAGTACTTC.